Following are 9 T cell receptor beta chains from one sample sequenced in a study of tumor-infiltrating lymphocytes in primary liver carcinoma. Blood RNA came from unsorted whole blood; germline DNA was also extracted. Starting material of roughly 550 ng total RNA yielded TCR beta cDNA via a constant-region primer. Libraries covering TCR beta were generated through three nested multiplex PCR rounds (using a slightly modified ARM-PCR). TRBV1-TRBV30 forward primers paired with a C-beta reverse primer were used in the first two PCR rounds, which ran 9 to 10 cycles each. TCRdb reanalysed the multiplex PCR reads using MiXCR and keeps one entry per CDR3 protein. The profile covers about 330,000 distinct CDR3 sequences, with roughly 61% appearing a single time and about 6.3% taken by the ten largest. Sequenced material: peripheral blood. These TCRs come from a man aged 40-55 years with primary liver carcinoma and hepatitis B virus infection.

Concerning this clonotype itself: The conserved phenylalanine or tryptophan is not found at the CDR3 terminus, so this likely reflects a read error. Here the CDR3 DNA reads TGTGCCAGCAGTTTAGATTCAGGGAACACTGAAGCTTTCCTT. Its protein is CASSLDSGNTEAFL. This chain links TRBV11-2 with TRBJ1-1; D is unresolved. CDR1 is SGHAT and CDR2 is FQNNGV in the germline V gene. The length of the CDR3 is 14 residues.

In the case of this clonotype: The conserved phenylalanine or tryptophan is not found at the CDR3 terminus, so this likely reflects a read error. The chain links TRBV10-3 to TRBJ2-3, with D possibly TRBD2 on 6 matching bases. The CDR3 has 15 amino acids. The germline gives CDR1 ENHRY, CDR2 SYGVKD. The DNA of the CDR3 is TGTGCCATCAGTGACCCGGCCACTAGCACAGTTACGCAGTATTCT. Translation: CAISDPATSTVTQYS.

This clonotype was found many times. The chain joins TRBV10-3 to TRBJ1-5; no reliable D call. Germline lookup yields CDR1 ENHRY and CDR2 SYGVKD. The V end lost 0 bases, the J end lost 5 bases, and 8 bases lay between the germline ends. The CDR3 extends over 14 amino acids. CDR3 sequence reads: CAISESWQDQPQHF. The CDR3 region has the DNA TGTGCCATCAGTGAGTCTTGGCAGGATCAGCCCCAGCATTTT.

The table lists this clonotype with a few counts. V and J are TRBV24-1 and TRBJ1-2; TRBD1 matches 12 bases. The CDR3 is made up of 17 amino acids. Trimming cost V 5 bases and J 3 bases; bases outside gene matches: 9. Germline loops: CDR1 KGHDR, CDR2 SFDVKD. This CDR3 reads CATSGRTGTGGYYGYTF. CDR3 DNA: TGTGCCACCAGTGGGCGGACCGGGACAGGGGGCTACTATGGCTACACCTTC.

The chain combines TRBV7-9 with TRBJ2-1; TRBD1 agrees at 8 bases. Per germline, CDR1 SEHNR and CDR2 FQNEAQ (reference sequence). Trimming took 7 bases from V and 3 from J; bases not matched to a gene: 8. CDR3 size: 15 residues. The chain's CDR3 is CASNLQGAGYNEQFF. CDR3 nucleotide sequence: TGTGCCAGCAACTTGCAGGGGGCAGGCTACAATGAGCAGTTCTTC. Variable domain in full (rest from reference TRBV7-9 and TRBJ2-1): DTGVSQNPRHKITKRGQNVTFRCDPISEHNRLYWYRQTLGQGPEFLTYFQNEAQLEKSRLLSDRFSAERPKGSFSTLEIQRTEQGDSAMYLCASNLQGAGYNEQFFGPGTRLTVL.

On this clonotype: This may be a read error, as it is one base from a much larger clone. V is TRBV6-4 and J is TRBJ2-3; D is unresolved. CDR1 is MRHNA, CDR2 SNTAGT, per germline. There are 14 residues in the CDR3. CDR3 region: CVSSDSDSTDTQYF. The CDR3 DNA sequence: TGTGTCAGCAGTGACTCGGACAGCACAGATACGCAGTATTTT.

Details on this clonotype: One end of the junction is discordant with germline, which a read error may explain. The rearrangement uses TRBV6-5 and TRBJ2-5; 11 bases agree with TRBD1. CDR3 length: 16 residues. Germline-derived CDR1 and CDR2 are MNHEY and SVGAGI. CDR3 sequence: CVSSRTGGGGEETQYF. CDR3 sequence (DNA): TGTGTCAGCAGTCGGACAGGGGGCGGGGGGGAAGAGACCCAGTACTTC.

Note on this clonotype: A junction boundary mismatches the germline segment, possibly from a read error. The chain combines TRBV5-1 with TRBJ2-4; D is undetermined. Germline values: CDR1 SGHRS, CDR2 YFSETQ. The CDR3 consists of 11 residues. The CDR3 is CTSSSVSNQYF. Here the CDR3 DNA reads TGCACCAGCAGCTCCGTTAGCAATCAGTACTTC.

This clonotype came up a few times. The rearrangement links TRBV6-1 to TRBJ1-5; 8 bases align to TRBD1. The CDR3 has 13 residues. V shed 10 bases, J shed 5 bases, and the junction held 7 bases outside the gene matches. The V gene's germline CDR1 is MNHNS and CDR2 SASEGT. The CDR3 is CATYRGGDQPQHF. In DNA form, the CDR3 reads TGTGCCACTTACAGGGGGGGGGATCAGCCCCAGCATTTT.